The clone carrying this T cell receptor beta chain was counted once. The repertoire was sequenced with immunoSEQ multiplex PCR; TCRdb's copy has only in-frame clones and lacks some. The sample shows some 93,000 clones, 82% of them seen only once. These data originate in a study of blood T cell repertoires in COVID-19. As for the study in general: Researchers got acute and convalescent COVID-19 samples from the United States, Italy and Spain.

The CDR3 extends over 15 amino acids. The V gene lost 4 bases and the J gene lost 1 base, with 12 bases spanning the gap. Germline V gene sequence: CDR1 SGHRS, CDR2 YFSETQ. This sequence joins TRBV5-1 and TRBJ1-5; perhaps TRBD1 as D (5 bases). This TCR derives from a man between 65 and 85 years old with acute or convalescent COVID-19. Sequencing was done on a sample of peripheral blood. DNA of the CDR3: TGCGCCAGCAGCCCCTTGGGGCAGAGCAATCAGCCCCAGCATTTT. As protein: CASSPLGQSNQPQHF.